The 22 T cell receptor beta chains listed next were all sequenced from one sample in a study of blood T cell repertoires in COVID-19. Sequencing used immunoSEQ multiplex PCR; TCRdb keeps in-frame clones, though not all of them. The sample has around 42,000 clones, around 76% seen once. Sequenced: peripheral blood. These receptors all come from a man between 65 and 85 years old with active or convalescent COVID-19.

The genes are TRBV29-1 and TRBJ1-1; perhaps TRBD1 as D (5 bases). Germline V gives CDR1 SQVTM, CDR2 ANQGSEA. V lost 4 bases, J lost 6 bases, and 21 bases lay in between. This CDR3 contains 15 residues. CDR3 sequence: CSVVGAPDGGPEAFF. Written as DNA, the CDR3 is TGCAGCGTTGTAGGGGCTCCCGACGGTGGGCCTGAAGCTTTCTTT.

The V call is TRBV28, the J call TRBJ1-6, with D tentatively TRBD1 (6 bases). Germline CDR1 and CDR2: MDHEN and SYDVKM. This CDR3 is 13 amino acids long. V gave up 6 bases and J gave up 7 bases, with 10 bases separating them. The DNA for the CDR3 is TGTGCCAGCAGAACCGGGACAAATTCACCCCTCCACTTT. Translated, it gives CASRTGTNSPLHF. The whole variable domain, remainder taken from reference TRBV28 and TRBJ1-6, is DVKVTQSSRYLVKRTGEKVFLECVQDMDHENMFWYRQDPGLGLRLIYFSYDVKMKEKGDIPEGYSVSREKKERFSLILESASTNQTSMYLCASRTGTNSPLHFGNGTRLTVT.

The rearrangement uses TRBV30 and TRBJ1-1; D uncertain. With 8 bases removed from V and 0 bases from J, the gap between germline ends came to 16 bases. Per the germline V gene, CDR1 is GTSNPN and CDR2 is SVGIG (reference sequence). The CDR3 runs 14 residues. In DNA form, the CDR3 reads TGTGCCGGGATGGCGGGCCCTGTGAACACTGAAGCTTTCTTT. Its translation is CAGMAGPVNTEAFF.

V usage is TRBV12-3 or TRBV12-4 and J usage is TRBJ1-6; D gene uncertain. The V gene lost 5 bases and the J gene lost 12 bases, with 11 bases spanning the gap. This CDR3 has 12 residues. The CDR3 here is CASSRLPEPLHF. The DNA of the CDR3 is TGTGCCAGCAGTCGACTCCCGGAACCCCTCCACTTT.

This chain connects TRBV28 to TRBJ1-4; 10 bases are shared with TRBD1. Germline CDR1 and CDR2: MDHEN and SYDVKM. The CDR3 covers 15 residues. Germline trimming cut 5 bases from V and 11 bases from J; bases unmatched to any gene: 11. Here the CDR3 reads CASSIPGTGAGKLFF. CDR3 nucleotide sequence: TGTGCCAGCAGTATTCCCGGGACAGGGGCTGGCAAACTGTTTTTT.

V and J are TRBV6-5 and TRBJ1-2; 8 bases map to TRBD1. CDR3 length equals 15 residues. Germline lookup yields CDR1 MNHEY and CDR2 SVGAGI. Trimming took 2 bases from V and 4 from J; bases not matched to a gene: 6. CDR3 in DNA: TGTGCCAGCAGTTACCAGGGGGCGCGTTCCTATGGCTACACCTTC. Its translation is CASSYQGARSYGYTF.

This chain links TRBV7-9 with TRBJ2-7, with 8 bases that match TRBD2. The CDR3 runs to 14 residues. J gave up 4 bases and V 5 bases, and 7 bases lay outside the gene matches. Germline CDR1 is SEHNR and CDR2 is FQNEAQ (reference sequence). CDR3 coding DNA: TGTGCCAGCAGCCCCGGGGGGGCTGCTTACGAGCAGTACTTC. Translation: CASSPGGAAYEQYF.

The CDR3 DNA reads TGTGCCAGCGGCACAGGGGGCCGGACCTACGAGCAGTACTTC. This codes for CASGTGGRTYEQYF. The chain uses TRBV3-1 (or the pseudogene TRBV3-2) and TRBJ2-7; TRBD1 matches 9 bases. From germline, CDR1 is LGHDT and CDR2 YNNKEL (reference sequence). The CDR3 length is 14 residues. J gave up 2 bases and V 8 bases, and 7 bases lay outside the gene matches.

This clone was observed a few times. The chain recombines TRBV5-4 with TRBJ2-3; a possible D gene is TRBD2 (6 bases). CDR1 and CDR2 (germline): SGHNT, YYREEE (reference sequence). V lost 3 bases to trimming and J lost 6 bases, with 20 bases between them. The CDR3 length is 16 residues. Here the CDR3 DNA reads TGTGCCAGCAGCTCCAATAGGGGAGGAGGGTCGGATACGCAGTATTTT. It specifies CASSSNRGGGSDTQYF.

The V gene is TRBV14, the J gene TRBJ2-5, with TRBD1 identical over 10 bases. The V gene's germline CDR1 is SGHDN and CDR2 FVKESK. The CDR3 is made up of 16 amino acids. V lost 4 bases to trimming and J lost 3 bases; unmatched junction nucleotides: 8. The CDR3 bases are TGTGCCAGCAGCCCGACAGGGGGCCCAGGAAAAGAGACCCAGTACTTC. It encodes CASSPTGGPGKETQYF.

The chain carries TRBV6-5 and TRBJ1-4, with a tentative D call TRBD1 (6 bases). CDR3 size: 15 residues. V lost 6 bases and J 7 bases, leaving 18 bases between the germline ends. Germline CDR1 is MNHEY and CDR2 is SVGAGI. Here the CDR3 DNA reads TGTGCCAGCAGCCCCCGGGGAGGGGGGACTGAAAAACTGTTTTTT. Protein sequence: CASSPRGGGTEKLFF.

CDR3 nucleotides: TGTGCCAGCAGTTTATGCGGGGTTTCGGTAGGGACACAAGCAACCTACGAGCAGTACTTC. Translating gives CASSLCGVSVGTQATYEQYF. The genes are TRBV28 and TRBJ2-7, with D possibly matching TRBD1 (6 bases). The CDR3 spans 20 residues. The ends were cut back, 0 bases at V and 2 bases at J, with 26 bases in the middle. The germline V gene has CDR1 MDHEN and CDR2 SYDVKM.

The J gene is TRBJ2-3, the V gene TRBV7-9; tentatively, D is TRBD2 (7 bases). Deletions cut 1 base from V and 2 bases from J, with 13 bases between. The V gene's germline CDR1 is SEHNR and CDR2 FQNEAQ (reference sequence). This CDR3 contains 16 residues. The CDR3 sequence: CASSLGRGALTDTQYF. CDR3 in DNA: TGTGCCAGCAGCTTAGGCCGGGGGGCGCTCACAGATACGCAGTATTTT.

The chain is built from TRBV30 and TRBJ2-3; 8 bases align to TRBD2. This CDR3 has 14 amino acids. CDR1 GTSNPN and CDR2 SVGIG come from the germline V gene (reference sequence). V lost 4 bases to trimming and J lost 5 bases; unmatched junction nucleotides: 8. The CDR3 DNA follows: TGTGCCTGGAAGGTCGGGGGGGCCGGAGATACGCAGTATTTT. Protein sequence: CAWKVGGAGDTQYF.

The chain has TRBV2 and TRBJ2-4; 7 bases are shared with TRBD1. The germline CDR1 and CDR2 sequences are SNHLY and FYNNEI. V gave up 5 bases and J gave up 8 bases; unmatched junction bases: 12. The length of the CDR3 is 15 residues. This CDR3 is CASSPTSDRADIQYF. The CDR3, as DNA: TGTGCCAGCAGTCCAACCTCCGACAGGGCGGACATTCAGTACTTC.

The chain employs TRBV21-1 and TRBJ2-7; TRBD2, the table's D call, lacks a check against the DNA. TRBV21-1 is an annotated pseudogene. The CDR3 is 12 amino acids. CDR3 region: CASRPIQYEQYF. The CDR3 DNA sequence: TGTGCCAGCCGCCCTATTCAATACGAGCAGTACTTC.

J is TRBJ2-1 and V is TRBV11-2; tentative D call: TRBD1 (6 bases). With 1 base removed from V and 6 bases from J, the gap between germline ends came to 13 bases. The CDR3 spans 15 residues. Germline loops: CDR1 SGHAT, CDR2 FQNNGV. The CDR3: CASSLVGTPPNEQFF. In DNA form, the CDR3 reads TGTGCCAGCAGCTTAGTGGGGACACCGCCCAATGAGCAGTTCTTC.

In its sample, this clone was seen a few times. This chain uses TRBV9 with TRBJ1-6; maybe TRBD1 (5 bases). The CDR3 covers 14 residues. The ends were cut back, 4 bases at V and 7 bases at J, with 12 bases in the middle. CDR1 and CDR2 from the germline V gene are SGDLS and YYNGEE. CDR3 bases: TGTGCCAGCAGCAATATAGGACAAAATTCACCCCTCCACTTT. This sequence encodes CASSNIGQNSPLHF. Variable domain in full (rest from reference TRBV9 and TRBJ1-6): DSGVTQTPKHLITATGQRVTLRCSPRSGDLSVYWYQQSLDQGLQFLIQYYNGEERAKGNILERFSAQQFPDLHSELNLSSLELGDSALYFCASSNIGQNSPLHFGNGTRLTVT.

This sequence joins TRBV10-3 and TRBJ2-7, with D maybe TRBD2 (5 bases). The V gene's germline CDR1 is ENHRY and CDR2 SYGVKD. V lost 5 bases and J lost 6, with 14 bases in between. The length of the CDR3 is 13 residues. CDR3 sequence: CAISSGDAGEQYF. The CDR3 nucleotides read TGTGCCATCAGTTCCGGGGATGCAGGCGAGCAGTACTTC.

The rearrangement uses TRBV9 and TRBJ2-1; tentatively, D is TRBD2 (6 bases). V was trimmed by 3 bases and J by 3 bases, leaving 10 bases between them. CDR3 length: 14 residues. The germline gives CDR1 SGDLS, CDR2 YYNGEE. The CDR3 reads CASSDRTNYNEQFF. In nucleotides, the CDR3 is TGTGCCAGCAGCGATAGGACTAACTACAATGAGCAGTTCTTC.

V is TRBV5-1 and J is TRBJ2-3; weak D call: TRBD2 (5 bases). The CDR3 is made up of 14 amino acids. Germline assignment: CDR1 SGHRS and CDR2 YFSETQ. Trimming removed 4 bases at V and 2 bases at J, with 11 bases between. CDR3 residues: CASSRGVSTDTQYF. The DNA of the CDR3 is TGCGCCAGCAGCCGGGGAGTTTCCACAGATACGCAGTATTTT.

The gene calls are TRBV6-5 and TRBJ2-4; D perhaps matches TRBD2 (5 bases). This CDR3 contains 11 residues. Germline loops: CDR1 MNHEY, CDR2 SVGAGI. The ends were cut back, 8 bases at V and 5 bases at J, with 7 bases in the middle. The CDR3 sequence: CASGRQNIQYF. The CDR3 nucleotides are TGTGCCAGCGGGAGACAAAACATTCAGTACTTC.